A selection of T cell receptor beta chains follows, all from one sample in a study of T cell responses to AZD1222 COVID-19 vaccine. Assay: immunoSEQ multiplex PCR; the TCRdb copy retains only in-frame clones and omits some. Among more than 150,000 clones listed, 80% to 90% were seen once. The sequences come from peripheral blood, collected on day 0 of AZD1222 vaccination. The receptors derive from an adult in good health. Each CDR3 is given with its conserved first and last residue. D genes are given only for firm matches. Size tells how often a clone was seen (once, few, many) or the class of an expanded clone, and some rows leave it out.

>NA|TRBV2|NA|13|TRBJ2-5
CASSADTRQTQYF
TGTGCCAGCAGCGCCGACACGAGACAGACCCAGTACTTC
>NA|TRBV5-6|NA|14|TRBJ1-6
CASSSDTANSPLHF
TGTGCCAGCAGCTCCGACACGGCCAATTCACCCCTCCACTTT
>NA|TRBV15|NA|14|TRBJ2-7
CATSPLDREVGQYF
TGTGCCACCAGCCCACTCGACAGGGAGGTCGGGCAGTACTTC
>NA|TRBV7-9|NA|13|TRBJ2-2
CASSRGNTGELFF
TGTGCCAGCAGCCGGGGCAACACCGGGGAGCTGTTTTTT
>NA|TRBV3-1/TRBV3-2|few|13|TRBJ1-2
CASSQVRVYGYTF
TGTGCCAGCAGCCAAGTGAGGGTGTATGGCTACACCTTC
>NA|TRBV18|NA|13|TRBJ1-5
CASSPSREQPQHF
TGTGCCAGCTCACCTTCCAGGGAACAGCCCCAGCATTTT
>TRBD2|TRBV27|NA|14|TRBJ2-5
CASSLGRGGETQYF
TGTGCCAGCAGTTTAGGGAGGGGCGGAGAGACCCAGTACTTC
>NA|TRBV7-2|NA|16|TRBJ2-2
CASSPPNGRGTGELFF
TGTGCCAGCAGCCCCCCGAACGGCCGAGGCACCGGGGAGCTGTTTTTT
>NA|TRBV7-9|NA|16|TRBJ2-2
CASSLYRTEQTGELFF
TGTGCCAGCAGCTTATACAGGACAGAACAGACCGGGGAGCTGTTTTTT
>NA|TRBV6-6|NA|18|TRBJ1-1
CASSLRGLIDRTNTEAFF
TGTGCCAGCAGTCTAAGGGGTCTCATCGACAGGACCAACACTGAAGCTTTCTTT
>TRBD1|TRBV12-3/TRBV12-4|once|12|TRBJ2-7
CASSPDRVVSRF
TGTGCCAGCAGCCCCGACAGGGTCGTGAGTAGATTC
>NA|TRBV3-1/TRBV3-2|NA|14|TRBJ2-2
CASSPFPGGGELFF
TGTGCCAGCAGCCCGTTCCCCGGAGGCGGGGAGCTGTTTTTT
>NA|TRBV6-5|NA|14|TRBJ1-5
CASSLQASNQPQHF
TGTGCCAGCAGCTTACAGGCTAGCAATCAGCCCCAGCATTTT
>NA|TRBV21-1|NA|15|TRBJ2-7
CASSKLGAGWDEQYF
TGTGCCAGCAGCAAACTTGGGGCTGGTTGGGACGAGCAGTACTTC
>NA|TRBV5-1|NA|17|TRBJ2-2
CASTSRPPPREGGELFF
TGCGCCAGCACCTCCCGTCCCCCGCCTCGAGAGGGCGGGGAGCTGTTTTTT
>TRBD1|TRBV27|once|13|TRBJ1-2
CASSTQGARGYTF
TGTGCCAGCAGTACACAGGGGGCGAGGGGCTACACCTTC
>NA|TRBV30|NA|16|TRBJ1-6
CAWRGGGTWRGSPLHF
TGTGCCTGGCGGGGCGGGGGGACCTGGCGGGGATCACCCCTCCACTTT
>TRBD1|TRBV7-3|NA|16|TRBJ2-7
CASSLISGTGSYEQYF
TGTGCCAGCAGCCTCATCTCCGGGACAGGGAGCTACGAGCAGTACTTC
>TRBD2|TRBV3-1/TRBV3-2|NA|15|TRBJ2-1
CASSQTAGGLGEQFF
TGTGCCAGCAGCCAAACAGCGGGAGGGTTGGGTGAGCAGTTCTTC
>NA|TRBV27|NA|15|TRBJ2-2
CASSFYTPNTGELFF
TGTGCCAGCAGCTTCTACACCCCGAACACCGGGGAGCTGTTTTTT
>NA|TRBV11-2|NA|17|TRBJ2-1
CASSLDLRRGNYNEQFF
TGTGCCAGCAGCTTAGATCTGCGGCGCGGCAACTACAATGAGCAGTTCTTC
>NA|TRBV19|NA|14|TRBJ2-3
CASSPRVLADTQYF
TGTGCCAGTAGCCCCAGGGTACTCGCAGATACGCAGTATTTT
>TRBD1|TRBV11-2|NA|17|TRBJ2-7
CASSSHTRTGKGFEQYF
TGTGCCAGCAGCTCACACACCAGGACAGGGAAGGGATTCGAGCAGTACTTC
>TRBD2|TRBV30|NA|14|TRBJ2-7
CAWRSGLAGDEQYF
TGTGCCTGGAGGTCGGGCCTAGCGGGAGACGAGCAGTACTTC
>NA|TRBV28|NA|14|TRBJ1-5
CASSFVGGNQPQHF
TGTGCCAGCAGTTTTGTTGGAGGCAATCAGCCCCAGCATTTT
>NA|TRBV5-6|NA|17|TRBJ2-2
CASRPKWERIVTGELFF
TGTGCCAGCCGCCCCAAGTGGGAGCGGATCGTTACCGGGGAGCTGTTTTTT
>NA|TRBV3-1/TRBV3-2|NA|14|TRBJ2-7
CASSQGTTSYEQYF
TGTGCCAGCAGCCAAGGGACTACCTCCTACGAGCAGTACTTC
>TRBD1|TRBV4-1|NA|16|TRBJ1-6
CASSQGQGRGNSPLHF
TGCGCCAGCAGCCAAGGACAGGGGAGGGGTAATTCACCCCTCCACTTT
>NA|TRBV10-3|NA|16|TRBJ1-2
CAIAGTTGTINYGYTF
TGTGCCATCGCTGGCACGACAGGAACGATTAACTATGGCTACACCTTC
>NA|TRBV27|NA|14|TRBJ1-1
CASRPGAGNTEAFF
TGTGCCAGCAGACCCGGAGCGGGGAACACTGAAGCTTTCTTT
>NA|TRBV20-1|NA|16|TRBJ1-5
CSASFSGASGNQPQHF
TGCAGTGCTAGTTTTTCCGGTGCGTCCGGCAATCAGCCCCAGCATTTT